This TCR beta chain was identified in a study of T cell repertoires in cytomegalovirus infection. CDR1 and CDR2 (germline): LNHDA, SQIVND (reference sequence). Trimming took off 3 bases at V and 5 bases at J, with 14 bases between the two ends. CDR3 size: 15 residues. TCRdb passed the reads through MiXCR, listing each CDR3 protein once. Of about 830,000 distinct CDR3 sequences in the sample, 30% to 35% are singletons; the top ten hold under 15%. In regard to this clonotype: Its antigen is undetermined.

The V and J genes are TRBV19 and TRBJ1-5; maybe TRBD1 (6 bases). The sequence was collected from a human donor in good health (CMV status not recorded). Some clones in this sample may be carry-over from other donors' samples. The specimen comprised cultured CD8+ T cells from PBMCs, sampled from culture after CMV antigen stimulation. The CDR3 DNA sequence: TGTGCCAGTAGTATTTGGGTGGAGGGGGATCAGCCCCAGCATTTT. Amino acid sequence: CASSIWVEGDQPQHF.